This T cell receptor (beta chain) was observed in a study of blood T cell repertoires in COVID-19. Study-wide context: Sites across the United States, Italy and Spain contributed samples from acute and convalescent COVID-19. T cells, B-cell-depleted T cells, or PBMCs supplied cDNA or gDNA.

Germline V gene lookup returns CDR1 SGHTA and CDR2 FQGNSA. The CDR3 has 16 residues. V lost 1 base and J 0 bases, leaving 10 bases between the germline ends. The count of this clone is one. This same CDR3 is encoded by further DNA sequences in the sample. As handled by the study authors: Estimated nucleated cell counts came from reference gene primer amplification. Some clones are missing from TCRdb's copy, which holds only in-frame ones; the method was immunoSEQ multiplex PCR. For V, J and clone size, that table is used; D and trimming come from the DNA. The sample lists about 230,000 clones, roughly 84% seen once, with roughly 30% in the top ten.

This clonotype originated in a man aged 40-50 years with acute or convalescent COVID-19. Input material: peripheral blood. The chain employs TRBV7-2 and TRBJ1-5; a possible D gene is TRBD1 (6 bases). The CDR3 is CASSLGTVYSNQPQHF. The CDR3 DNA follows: TGTGCCAGCAGCTTAGGGACAGTTTATAGCAATCAGCCCCAGCATTTT.